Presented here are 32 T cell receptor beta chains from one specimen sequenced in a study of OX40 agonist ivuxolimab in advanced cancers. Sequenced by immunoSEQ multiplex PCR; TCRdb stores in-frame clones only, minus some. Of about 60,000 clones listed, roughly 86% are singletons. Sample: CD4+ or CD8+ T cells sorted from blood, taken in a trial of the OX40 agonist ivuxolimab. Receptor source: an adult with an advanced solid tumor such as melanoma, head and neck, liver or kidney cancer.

The CDR3 coding sequence is TGTGCCAGCAGTTCCACAGCAGAATCGGGCTACACCTTC. This sequence encodes CASSSTAESGYTF. V is TRBV6-5 and J is TRBJ1-2; D unresolved. This CDR3 has 13 amino acids. The V and J ends lost 4 bases and 8 bases respectively, with 14 bases between them. Looked up from germline, CDR1 is MNHEY and CDR2 is SVGAGI.

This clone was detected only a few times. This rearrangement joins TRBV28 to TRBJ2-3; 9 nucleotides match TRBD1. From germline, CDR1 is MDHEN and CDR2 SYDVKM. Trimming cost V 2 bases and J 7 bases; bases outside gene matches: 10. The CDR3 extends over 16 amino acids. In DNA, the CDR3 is TGTGCCAGCAGTTTACAAGGGACAGGGAGGCCGAATACGCAGTATTTT. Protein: CASSLQGTGRPNTQYF.

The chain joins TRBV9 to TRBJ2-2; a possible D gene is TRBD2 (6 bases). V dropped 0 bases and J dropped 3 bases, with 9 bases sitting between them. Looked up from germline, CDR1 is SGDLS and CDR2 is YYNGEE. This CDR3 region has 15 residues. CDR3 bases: TGTGCCAGCAGCGTAGGCTGGGGGGACACCGGGGAGCTGTTTTTT. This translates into CASSVGWGDTGELFF.

CDR3 protein: CASGIRSNQPQHF. The CDR3 DNA reads as TGTGCCAGCGGGATAAGGAGCAATCAGCCCCAGCATTTT. The J gene is TRBJ1-5, the V gene TRBV6-1, with no clear D. Germline CDR1 and CDR2: MNHNS and SASEGT. V lost 8 bases and J lost 1, with 9 bases in between. The CDR3 loop spans 13 amino acids.

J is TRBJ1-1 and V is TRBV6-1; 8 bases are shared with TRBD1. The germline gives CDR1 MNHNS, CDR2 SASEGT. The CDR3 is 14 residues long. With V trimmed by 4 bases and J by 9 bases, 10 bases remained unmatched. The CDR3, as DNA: TGTGCCAGCAGTGCTGAACAGGGGGGAGTGAAAGCTTTCTTT. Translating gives CASSAEQGGVKAFF.

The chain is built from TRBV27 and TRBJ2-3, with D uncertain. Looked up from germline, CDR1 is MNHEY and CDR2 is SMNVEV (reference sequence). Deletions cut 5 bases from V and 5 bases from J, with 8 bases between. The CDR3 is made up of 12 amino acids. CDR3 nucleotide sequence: TGTGCCAGCAGTCACATCGAAGATACGCAGTATTTT. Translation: CASSHIEDTQYF.

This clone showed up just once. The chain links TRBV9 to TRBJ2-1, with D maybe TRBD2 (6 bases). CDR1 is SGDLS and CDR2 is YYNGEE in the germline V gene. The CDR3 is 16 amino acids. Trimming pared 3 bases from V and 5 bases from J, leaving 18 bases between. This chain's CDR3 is CASSETRPSGDNEQFF. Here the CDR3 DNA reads TGTGCCAGCAGCGAAACACGTCCCTCGGGGGACAATGAGCAGTTCTTC.

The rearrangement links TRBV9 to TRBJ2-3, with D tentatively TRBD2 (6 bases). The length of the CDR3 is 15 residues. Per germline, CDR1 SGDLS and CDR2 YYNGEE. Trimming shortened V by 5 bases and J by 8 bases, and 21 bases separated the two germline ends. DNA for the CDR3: TGTGCCAGCAGTAGACTAGACCCTCCGCAGGGTACGCAGTATTTT. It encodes CASSRLDPPQGTQYF.

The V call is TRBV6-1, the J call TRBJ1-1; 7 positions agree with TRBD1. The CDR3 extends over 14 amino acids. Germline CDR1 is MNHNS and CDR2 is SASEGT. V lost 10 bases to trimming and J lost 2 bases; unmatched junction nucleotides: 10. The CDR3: CATNHRGKNTEAFF. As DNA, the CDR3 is TGTGCCACCAATCACAGGGGAAAAAACACTGAAGCTTTCTTT.

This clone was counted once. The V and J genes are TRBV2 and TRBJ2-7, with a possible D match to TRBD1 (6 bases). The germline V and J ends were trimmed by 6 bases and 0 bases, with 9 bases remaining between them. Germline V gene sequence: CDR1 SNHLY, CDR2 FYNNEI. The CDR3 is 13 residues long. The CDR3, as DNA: TGTGCCAGCAGCCGGGACACCTCCTACGAGCAGTACTTC. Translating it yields CASSRDTSYEQYF.

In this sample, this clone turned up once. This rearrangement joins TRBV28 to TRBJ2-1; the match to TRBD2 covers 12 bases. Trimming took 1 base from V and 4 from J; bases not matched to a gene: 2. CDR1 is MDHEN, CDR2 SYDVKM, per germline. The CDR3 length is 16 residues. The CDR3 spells CASSLFGLAGYNEQFF. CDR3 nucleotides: TGTGCCAGCAGTTTATTCGGACTAGCGGGGTACAATGAGCAGTTCTTC.

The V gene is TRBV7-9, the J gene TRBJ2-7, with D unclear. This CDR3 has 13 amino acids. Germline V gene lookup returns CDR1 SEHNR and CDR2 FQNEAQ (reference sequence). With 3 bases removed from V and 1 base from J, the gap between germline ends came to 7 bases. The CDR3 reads CASSFSLSYEQYF. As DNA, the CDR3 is TGTGCCAGCAGCTTTAGCCTATCCTACGAGCAGTACTTC.

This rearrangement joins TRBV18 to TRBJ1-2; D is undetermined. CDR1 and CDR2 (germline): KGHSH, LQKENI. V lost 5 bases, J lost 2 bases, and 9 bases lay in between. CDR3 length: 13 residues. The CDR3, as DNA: TGTGCCAGCTCAGAAACAGACAACTATGGCTACACCTTC. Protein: CASSETDNYGYTF. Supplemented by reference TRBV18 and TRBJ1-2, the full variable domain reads NAGVMQNPRHLVRRRGQEARLRCSPMKGHSHVYWYRQLPEEGLKFMVYLQKENIIDESGMPKERFSAEFPKEGPSILRIQQVVRGDSAAYFCASSETDNYGYTFGSGTRLTVV.

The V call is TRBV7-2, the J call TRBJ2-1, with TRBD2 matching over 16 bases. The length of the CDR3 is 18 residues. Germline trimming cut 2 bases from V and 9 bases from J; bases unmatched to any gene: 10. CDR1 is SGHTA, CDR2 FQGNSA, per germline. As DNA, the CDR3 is TGTGCCAGCAGCTTAACCAGGGGACTAGCGGGGGGGCGTAGTGAGCAGTTCTTC. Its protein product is CASSLTRGLAGGRSEQFF.

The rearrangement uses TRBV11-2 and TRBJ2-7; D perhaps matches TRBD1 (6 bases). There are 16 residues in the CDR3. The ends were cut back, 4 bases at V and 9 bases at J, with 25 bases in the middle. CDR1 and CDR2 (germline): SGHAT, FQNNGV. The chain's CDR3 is CASSSLNRAPIGVQYF. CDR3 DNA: TGTGCCAGCAGCTCTCTCAACAGGGCACCCATTGGTGTGCAGTACTTC.

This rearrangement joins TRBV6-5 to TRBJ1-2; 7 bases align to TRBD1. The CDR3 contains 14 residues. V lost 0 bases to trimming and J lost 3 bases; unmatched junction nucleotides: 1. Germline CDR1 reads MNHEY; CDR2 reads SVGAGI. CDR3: CASSYSDRDYGYTF. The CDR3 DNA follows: TGTGCCAGCAGTTACTCCGACAGGGACTATGGCTACACCTTC.

CDR3 amino acids: CAESGQGTHEQYF. The CDR3 coding sequence is TGTGCTGAGTCTGGACAGGGAACCCACGAGCAGTACTTC. The V and J genes are TRBV30 and TRBJ2-7; 8 bases match TRBD1. The CDR3 spans 13 residues. In germline, CDR1 is GTSNPN, CDR2 SVGIG (reference sequence).

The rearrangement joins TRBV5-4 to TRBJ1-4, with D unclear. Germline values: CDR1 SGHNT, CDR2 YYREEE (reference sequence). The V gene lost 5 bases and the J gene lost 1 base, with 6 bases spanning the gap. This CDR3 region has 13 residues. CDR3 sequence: CASRGGTNEKLFF. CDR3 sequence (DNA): TGTGCCAGCAGAGGTGGAACTAATGAAAAACTGTTTTTT.

The CDR3 DNA is TGCGCCAGCAGCCCGACAGGGGAAGAGACCCAGTACTTC. This encodes CASSPTGEETQYF. The chain is built from TRBV5-1 and TRBJ2-5, with 8 positions matching TRBD1. The CDR3 has 13 residues. Germline loops: CDR1 SGHRS, CDR2 YFSETQ. Trimming took 4 bases from V and 3 from J; bases not matched to a gene: 2.

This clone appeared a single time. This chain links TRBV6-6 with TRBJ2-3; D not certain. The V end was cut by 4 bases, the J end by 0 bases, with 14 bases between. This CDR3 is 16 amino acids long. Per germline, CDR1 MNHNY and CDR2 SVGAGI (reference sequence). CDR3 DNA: TGTGCCAGCAGTTTCACCGGACCTACTAGCACAGATACGCAGTATTTT. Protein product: CASSFTGPTSTDTQYF.

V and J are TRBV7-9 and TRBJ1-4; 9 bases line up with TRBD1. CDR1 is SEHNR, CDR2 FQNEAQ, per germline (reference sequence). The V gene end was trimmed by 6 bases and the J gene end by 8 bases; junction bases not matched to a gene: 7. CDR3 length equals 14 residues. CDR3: CASRRTGEAEKLFF. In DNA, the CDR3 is TGTGCCAGCAGGCGGACAGGGGAGGCGGAAAAACTGTTTTTT.

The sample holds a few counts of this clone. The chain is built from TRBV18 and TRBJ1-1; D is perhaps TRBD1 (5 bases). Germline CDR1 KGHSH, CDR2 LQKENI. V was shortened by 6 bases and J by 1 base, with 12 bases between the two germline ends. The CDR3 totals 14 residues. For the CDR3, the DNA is TGTGCCAGCTCGCTCGACCAGGGGAACACTGAAGCTTTCTTT. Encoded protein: CASSLDQGNTEAFF.

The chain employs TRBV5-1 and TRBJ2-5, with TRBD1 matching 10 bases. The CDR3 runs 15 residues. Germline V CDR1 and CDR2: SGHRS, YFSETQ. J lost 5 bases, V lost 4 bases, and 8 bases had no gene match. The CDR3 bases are TGCGCCAGCAGCATCGGACAGGGGGGGTTGGAGACCCAGTACTTC. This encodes CASSIGQGGLETQYF. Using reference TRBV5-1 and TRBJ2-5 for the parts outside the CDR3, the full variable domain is KAGVTQTPRYLIKTRGQQVTLSCSPISGHRSVSWYQQTPGQGLQFLFEYFSETQRNKGNFPGRFSGRQFSNSRSEMNVSTLELGDSALYLCASSIGQGGLETQYFGPGTRLLVL.

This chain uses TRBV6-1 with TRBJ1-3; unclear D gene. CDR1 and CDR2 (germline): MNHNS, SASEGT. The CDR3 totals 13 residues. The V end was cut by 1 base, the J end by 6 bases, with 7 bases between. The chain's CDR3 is CASSEGGINTIYF. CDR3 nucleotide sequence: TGTGCCAGCAGTGAAGGGGGAATAAACACCATATATTTT.

The CDR3 region is CASSVGLAVGTDTQYF. In DNA, the CDR3 is TGTGCCAGCAGCGTGGGACTAGCGGTCGGCACAGATACGCAGTATTTT. The chain uses TRBV9 and TRBJ2-3, with 11 bases fitting TRBD2. This CDR3 contains 16 residues. V was clipped by 2 bases and J by 1 base; unmatched bases: 3. The V gene's germline CDR1 is SGDLS and CDR2 YYNGEE.

CDR3 protein: CASSPGELAFF. The CDR3 coding sequence is TGTGCCAGCTCACCCGGAGAATTGGCTTTCTTT. The J gene is TRBJ1-1, the V gene TRBV18, with D uncertain. Trimming removed 3 bases at V and 11 bases at J, with 10 bases between. The CDR3 totals 11 residues. From germline, CDR1 is KGHSH and CDR2 LQKENI.

The CDR3: CASSSSFSYEQYF. CDR3 nucleotides: TGTGCCAGCAGCTCGTCCTTTTCCTACGAGCAGTACTTC. V usage is TRBV7-2 and J usage is TRBJ2-7; D unresolved. This CDR3 has 13 residues. V lost 4 bases to trimming and J lost 1 base, with 8 bases between them. CDR1 is SGHTA and CDR2 is FQGNSA in the germline V gene.

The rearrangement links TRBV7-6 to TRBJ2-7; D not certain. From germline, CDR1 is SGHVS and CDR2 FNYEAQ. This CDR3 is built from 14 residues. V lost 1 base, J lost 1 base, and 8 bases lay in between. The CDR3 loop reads CASSLGQPSYEQYF. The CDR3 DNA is TGTGCCAGCAGCTTAGGGCAGCCATCCTACGAGCAGTACTTC. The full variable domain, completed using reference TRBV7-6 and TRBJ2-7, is GAGVSQSPRYKVTKRGQDVALRCDPISGHVSLYWYRQALGQGPEFLTYFNYEAQQDKSGLPNDRFSAERPEGSISTLTIQRTEQRDSAMYRCASSLGQPSYEQYFGPGTRLTVT.

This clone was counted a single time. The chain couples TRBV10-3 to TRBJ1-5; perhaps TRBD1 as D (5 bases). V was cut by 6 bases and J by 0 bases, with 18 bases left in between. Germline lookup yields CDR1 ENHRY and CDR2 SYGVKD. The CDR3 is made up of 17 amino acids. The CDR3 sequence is CAISPGLSPYSNQPQHF. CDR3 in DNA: TGTGCCATCAGCCCGGGACTGAGCCCTTATAGCAATCAGCCCCAGCATTTT.

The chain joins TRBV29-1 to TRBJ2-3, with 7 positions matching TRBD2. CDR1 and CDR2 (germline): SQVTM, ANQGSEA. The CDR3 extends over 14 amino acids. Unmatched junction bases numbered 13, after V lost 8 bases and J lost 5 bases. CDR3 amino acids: CSTGQGPGGDTQYF. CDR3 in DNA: TGCAGCACGGGTCAAGGGCCGGGGGGAGATACGCAGTATTTT.

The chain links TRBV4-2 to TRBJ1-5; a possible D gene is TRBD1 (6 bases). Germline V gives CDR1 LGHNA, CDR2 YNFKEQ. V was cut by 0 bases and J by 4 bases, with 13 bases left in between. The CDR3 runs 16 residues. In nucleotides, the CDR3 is TGTGCCAGCAGCCAAGAGGGACACTCGTCAAATCAGCCCCAGCATTTT. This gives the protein CASSQEGHSSNQPQHF.

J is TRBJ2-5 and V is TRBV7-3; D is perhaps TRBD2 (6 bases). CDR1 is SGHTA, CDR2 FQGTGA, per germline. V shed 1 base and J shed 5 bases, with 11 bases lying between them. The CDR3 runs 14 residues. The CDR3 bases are TGTGCCAGCAGCTTAAGCGGGGTTGCGGAGACCCAGTACTTC. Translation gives CASSLSGVAETQYF. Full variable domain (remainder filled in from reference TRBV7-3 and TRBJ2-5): GAGVSQTPSNKVTEKGKYVELRCDPISGHTALYWYRQSLGQGPEFLIYFQGTGAADDSGLPNDRFFAVRPEGSVSTLKIQRTERGDSAVYLCASSLSGVAETQYFGPGTRLLVL.